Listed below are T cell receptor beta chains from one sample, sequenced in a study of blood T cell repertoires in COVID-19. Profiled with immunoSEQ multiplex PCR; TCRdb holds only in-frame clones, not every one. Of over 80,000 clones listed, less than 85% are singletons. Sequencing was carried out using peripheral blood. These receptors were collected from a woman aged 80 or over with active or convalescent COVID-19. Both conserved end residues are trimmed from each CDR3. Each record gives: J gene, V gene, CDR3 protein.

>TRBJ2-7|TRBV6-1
ASSEVLPGQGAREQY
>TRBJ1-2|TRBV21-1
ASSKLRHPTYGYT
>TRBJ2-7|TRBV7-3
ASSLSGTSNEQY
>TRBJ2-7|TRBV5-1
ASSSSPGQSYEQY
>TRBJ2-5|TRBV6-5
ASNTGGAEETQY
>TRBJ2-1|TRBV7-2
ASSLGTGAYEQF
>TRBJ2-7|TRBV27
ASVTGQGRYEQY
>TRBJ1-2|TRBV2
ASSGPRGVGDKNYGYT
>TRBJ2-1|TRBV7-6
ASSPQPTSGSFSYNEQF
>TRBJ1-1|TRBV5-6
ASSFGTEGNTEAF
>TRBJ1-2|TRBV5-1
ASSDPGSQYGYT
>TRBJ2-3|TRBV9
ASSVFGGGAGTDTQY
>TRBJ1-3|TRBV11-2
ASSLGQYSGNTIY
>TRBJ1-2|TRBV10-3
AISALTGRSYGYT
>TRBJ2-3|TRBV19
ASKNSGPSTDTQY
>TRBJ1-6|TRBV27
ASSLTTTSYNSPLH
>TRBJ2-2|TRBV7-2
ASSFSGDTGELF
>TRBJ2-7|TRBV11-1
ASSQGGGGEQY
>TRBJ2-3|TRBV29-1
SVGEGLGGATQY
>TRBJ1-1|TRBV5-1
ASSLLGHENTEAF